A single sample gave rise to the 17 T cell receptor beta chains below, sequenced in a study of blood T cell repertoires in COVID-19. Generated by immunoSEQ multiplex PCR, the TCRdb table keeps only in-frame clones and is missing some. The sample lists 150,000 to 200,000 clones; approximately 87% were seen once. The sample comprised peripheral blood. The receptors were sampled from a woman between 65 and 79 years old with COVID-19, enrolled during active disease.

The chain carries TRBV28 and TRBJ1-6, with a possible D match to TRBD1 (6 bases). V gave up 2 bases and J gave up 10 bases, with 12 bases separating them. CDR1 is MDHEN and CDR2 is SYDVKM in the germline V gene. The CDR3 runs to 14 residues. The CDR3 bases are TGTGCCAGCAGTTTACCAGGGGAGAGGTCACCCCTCCACTTT. It is translated as CASSLPGERSPLHF.

V gene TRBV30 combines with J gene TRBJ2-3; 10 nucleotides align to TRBD1. V lost 0 bases and J lost 5; bases outside the gene matches: 5. The CDR3 is 15 amino acids. Per germline, CDR1 GTSNPN and CDR2 SVGIG (reference sequence). The CDR3 here is CAWSVGTGARDTQYF. The CDR3 region has the DNA TGTGCCTGGAGTGTAGGGACAGGGGCGAGAGATACGCAGTATTTT.

This clone has just a few counts. The J gene is TRBJ1-6, the V gene TRBV6-5; D call uncertain. The length of the CDR3 is 13 residues. Germline-derived CDR1 and CDR2 are MNHEY and SVGAGI. Trimming shortened V by 7 bases and J by 8 bases, and 12 bases separated the two germline ends. CDR3 nucleotides: TGTGCCAGCAAATTAGCACAAGATTCACCCCTCCACTTT. Translating it yields CASKLAQDSPLHF.

The gene calls are TRBV27 and TRBJ2-4; 9 bases are a match to TRBD1. CDR3 length: 16 residues. Trimming removed 4 bases from V and 0 bases from J; junction bases left unmatched: 4. Germline lookup yields CDR1 MNHEY and CDR2 SMNVEV (reference sequence). The CDR3 loop reads CASSSGQGLAKNIQYF. CDR3 nucleotide sequence: TGTGCCAGCAGTTCCGGACAGGGGCTAGCCAAAAACATTCAGTACTTC.

The gene calls are TRBV2 and TRBJ1-2; 8 positions match TRBD1. CDR1 and CDR2 (germline): SNHLY, FYNNEI. V shed 3 bases, J shed 8 bases, and the junction held 14 bases outside the gene matches. This CDR3 comprises 16 residues. CDR3 residues: CASSDRQGMYEGGYTF. The DNA of the CDR3 is TGTGCCAGCAGTGACCGACAGGGGATGTATGAGGGAGGCTACACCTTC.

The chain carries TRBV5-1 and TRBJ1-6; D possibly corresponds to TRBD1 (6 bases). The CDR3 loop spans 15 amino acids. Between the trimmed V and J ends, which lost 4 bases and 5 bases, there was a span of 13 bases. CDR1 and CDR2 from the germline V gene are SGHRS and YFSETQ. In DNA form, the CDR3 reads TGCGCCAGCAGCATAGGACAGCCCGATAATTCACCCCTCCACTTT. Protein: CASSIGQPDNSPLHF. The full variable domain, its missing parts supplied by reference TRBV5-1 and TRBJ1-6, is KAGVTQTPRYLIKTRGQQVTLSCSPISGHRSVSWYQQTPGQGLQFLFEYFSETQRNKGNFPGRFSGRQFSNSRSEMNVSTLELGDSALYLCASSIGQPDNSPLHFGNGTRLTVT.

The gene calls are TRBV19 and TRBJ2-3, with 7 positions matching TRBD1. The CDR3 extends over 14 amino acids. Per germline, CDR1 LNHDA and CDR2 SQIVND (reference sequence). With 3 bases clipped from V and 4 bases from J, the junction kept 4 bases outside the gene matches. The CDR3 coding sequence is TGTGCCAGTAGTATCCAGGGGGTCGCAGATACGCAGTATTTT. As protein: CASSIQGVADTQYF.

V gene TRBV3-1 (or the pseudogene TRBV3-2) combines with J gene TRBJ1-4; the D gene is possibly TRBD1 (6 bases). Trimming removed 6 bases at V and 1 base at J, with 9 bases between. This CDR3 spans 14 amino acids. Germline values: CDR1 LGHDT, CDR2 YNNKEL (reference sequence). DNA of the CDR3: TGTGCCAGCAGACAACAGGGAACTAATGAAAAACTGTTTTTT. Its protein is CASRQQGTNEKLFF.

The CDR3 sequence: CAWSVPSRPNEQFF. Written as DNA, the CDR3 is TGTGCCTGGAGTGTACCGAGCAGGCCGAATGAGCAGTTCTTC. This chain joins TRBV30 and TRBJ2-1; D is unresolved. The V end lost 0 bases, the J end lost 7 bases, and 13 bases lay between the germline ends. CDR3 size: 14 residues. Germline CDR1 reads GTSNPN; CDR2 reads SVGIG (reference sequence).

The chain links TRBV15 to TRBJ2-2; 7 nucleotides agree with TRBD1. Germline loops: CDR1 LNHNV, CDR2 YYDKDF (reference sequence). After removal of 2 bases from V and 7 bases from J, the junction contained 4 bases not matched to a gene. The CDR3 extends over 14 amino acids. DNA of the CDR3: TGTGCCACCAGCAGAATCAACAGGGGCGGGGAGCTGTTTTTT. Its protein is CATSRINRGGELFF.

This clone has a handful of counts. J is TRBJ1-1 and V is TRBV7-3; D not resolved. Germline V gene data show CDR1 as SGHTA and CDR2 as FQGTGA. This CDR3 region has 14 residues. V lost 0 bases, J lost 4 bases, and 9 bases lay in between. The CDR3 sequence: CASSLTLTGTEAFF. The CDR3 DNA reads TGTGCCAGCAGCTTAACCCTCACGGGCACTGAAGCTTTCTTT.

The chain has TRBV9 and TRBJ2-6, with D maybe TRBD2 (6 bases). V shed 3 bases and J shed 2 bases, with 9 bases lying between them. This CDR3 comprises 15 residues. Looked up from germline, CDR1 is SGDLS and CDR2 is YYNGEE. The CDR3 sequence: CASSAPGAGANVLTF. CDR3 in DNA: TGTGCCAGCAGCGCTCCGGGAGCTGGGGCCAACGTCCTGACTTTC.

In nucleotides, the CDR3 is TGTGCCAGCAACTCCTCCCCGGGACAGGTAACCTACGAGCAGTACTTC. Translation: CASNSSPGQVTYEQYF. This rearrangement joins TRBV5-4 to TRBJ2-7; 8 bases agree with TRBD1. CDR1 is SGHNT, CDR2 YYREEE, per germline (reference sequence). The trim removed 6 bases at V and 2 bases at J, leaving 13 bases unmatched. The CDR3 runs to 16 residues.

The chain links TRBV5-4 to TRBJ2-5; D may be TRBD2 (5 bases). The germline gives CDR1 SGHNT, CDR2 YYREEE (reference sequence). Deletions cut 0 bases from V and 2 bases from J, with 11 bases between. This CDR3 has 15 amino acids. CDR3 sequence: CASSLVFSGQETQYF. The CDR3 DNA is TGTGCCAGCAGCTTGGTTTTCTCGGGACAAGAGACCCAGTACTTC.

The V gene is TRBV11-1, the J gene TRBJ1-1, with TRBD1 as a possible D gene (6 bases). Germline CDR1 is SGHAT and CDR2 is FQDESV (reference sequence). The CDR3 contains 13 residues. The V end was cut by 8 bases, the J end by 4 bases, with 14 bases between. CDR3 residues: CASRSGARTEAFF. For the CDR3, the DNA is TGTGCCAGCCGGTCAGGGGCGCGCACTGAAGCTTTCTTT.

J is TRBJ2-7 and V is TRBV25-1; D possibly corresponds to TRBD2 (5 bases). The V end was cut by 5 bases, the J end by 2 bases, with 16 bases between. Germline V lookup: CDR1 MGHDK, CDR2 SYGVNS. The CDR3 contains 15 residues. The CDR3 DNA sequence: TGTGCCAGCAGTATTCAGGTTTCGGGGACCTACGAGCAGTACTTC. Translated, it gives CASSIQVSGTYEQYF.

The chain employs TRBV6-1 and TRBJ1-2; maybe TRBD1 (6 bases). Germline-derived CDR1 and CDR2 are MNHNS and SASEGT. The CDR3 has 14 residues. Trimming removed 3 bases at V and 4 bases at J, with 12 bases between. CDR3 region: CASSDGGRSYGYTF. CDR3 nucleotide sequence: TGTGCCAGCAGTGATGGGGGCCGGAGCTATGGCTACACCTTC.